The next 10 T cell receptor beta chains were all read from a single sample in a study of memory CD4+ T cells and cytomegalovirus serostatus. TCRdb's table, derived via immunoSEQ multiplex PCR, lists solely in-frame clones and lacks some. The table shows about 96,000 clones, with around 80% occurring only once. The sort gate was single viable CD3+CD4+CD8-CD45RO+ cells for memory CD4+ T cells. The sample comprised memory CD4+ T cells from blood. The receptors were gathered from an adult in good health and CMV-seropositive.

This clone was seen just once. The CDR3 loop reads CASNPPGQLPSGYTF. Written as DNA, the CDR3 is TGTGCCAGCAACCCGCCCGGCCAGTTACCTAGTGGCTACACCTTC. V is TRBV2 and J is TRBJ1-2; unclear D gene. This CDR3 comprises 15 residues. Germline CDR1 SNHLY, CDR2 FYNNEI. V lost 7 bases and J 7 bases, leaving 22 bases between the germline ends.

In its sample, this clone was seen a few times. The J gene is TRBJ1-4, the V gene TRBV18; tentative D call: TRBD1 (6 bases). Trimming left V 8 bases short and J 7 bases short, with 17 bases between. This CDR3 is built from 14 residues. Germline V gene data show CDR1 as KGHSH and CDR2 as LQKENI. The CDR3 loop reads CASKEGGASEKLFF. Here the CDR3 DNA reads TGTGCCAGCAAGGAGGGGGGAGCAAGTGAAAAACTGTTTTTT.

V is TRBV7-2 and J is TRBJ1-5, with 8 positions matching TRBD1. In germline, CDR1 is SGHTA, CDR2 FQGNSA. V shed 5 bases and J 6 bases; nucleotides not matched to a gene: 9. The CDR3 is 15 amino acids. CDR3 protein: CASSAGAGGGQPQHF. The CDR3 DNA is TGTGCCAGCAGCGCAGGAGCAGGGGGCGGTCAGCCCCAGCATTTT.

V gene TRBV5-4 combines with J gene TRBJ1-4; D uncertain. CDR1 is SGHNT and CDR2 is YYREEE in the germline V gene (reference sequence). V was trimmed by 0 bases and J by 8 bases, leaving 11 bases between them. CDR3 length: 14 amino acids. CDR3 sequence reads: CASSLGQAPEKLFF. The CDR3 DNA is TGTGCCAGCAGCTTGGGGCAGGCCCCAGAAAAACTGTTTTTT.

The rearrangement uses TRBV28 and TRBJ1-5; D unclear. The germline V and J ends were trimmed by 2 bases and 1 base, with 6 bases remaining between them. Germline CDR1 MDHEN, CDR2 SYDVKM. The CDR3 has 14 residues. The CDR3 here is CASSLPLSNQPQHF. CDR3 coding DNA: TGTGCCAGCAGTTTACCCTTAAGCAATCAGCCCCAGCATTTT.

V and J are TRBV19 and TRBJ2-3, with 7 nucleotides matching TRBD1. The CDR3 sequence is 14 residues long. Trimming at V came to 6 bases and at J to 1 base, leaving 4 bases not matched to a gene. Germline V gives CDR1 LNHDA, CDR2 SQIVND (reference sequence). The CDR3 is CASRIGQGTDTQYF. Here the CDR3 DNA reads TGTGCCAGTAGAATCGGACAGGGCACAGATACGCAGTATTTT.

The chain links TRBV7-8 to TRBJ1-2; D possibly corresponds to TRBD1 (5 bases). V was pared by 5 bases and J by 4 bases, with 8 bases between. Germline V gene sequence: CDR1 SGHVS, CDR2 FQNEAQ. The CDR3 covers 12 residues. The CDR3: CASSPDIYGYTF. DNA of the CDR3: TGTGCCAGCAGCCCGGACATCTATGGCTACACCTTC.

CDR3 sequence reads: CASSDRTGGWSGNTIYF. CDR3 sequence (DNA): TGTGCCAGCAGTGACAGGACAGGGGGCTGGTCTGGAAACACCATATATTTT. The gene calls are TRBV6-1 and TRBJ1-3; 11 positions match TRBD1. The CDR3 is 17 amino acids. V lost 3 bases and J lost 1; bases outside the gene matches: 5. Germline CDR1 reads MNHNS; CDR2 reads SASEGT.

The rearrangement uses TRBV30 and TRBJ1-5; no clear D gene. The V end was cut by 3 bases, the J end by 1 base, with 7 bases between. CDR3 size: 13 residues. Germline V gene sequence: CDR1 GTSNPN, CDR2 SVGIG (reference sequence). The CDR3 here is CAWSEDSNQPQHF. CDR3 sequence (DNA): TGTGCCTGGAGCGAAGACAGCAATCAGCCCCAGCATTTT.

This CDR3 reads CASNPGTDQETQYF. The CDR3 DNA sequence: TGTGCCAGCAACCCTGGGACAGACCAAGAGACCCAGTACTTC. The rearrangement joins TRBV6-1 to TRBJ2-5, with TRBD1 identical over 7 bases. The ends lost 7 bases at V and 0 bases at J; junction bases unmatched: 5. The CDR3 is 14 amino acids. CDR1 MNHNS and CDR2 SASEGT come from the germline V gene.